Shown below are 20 T cell receptor beta chains from a single sample sequenced in a study of blood T cell repertoires in COVID-19. Sequenced by immunoSEQ multiplex PCR; TCRdb stores in-frame clones only, minus some. Of approximately 100,000 clones detected, 80% to 95% appear once; the ten largest clones hold over 0.95%. Sequences were obtained from peripheral blood. The source is a man aged 60-69 years with acute or convalescent COVID-19.

The gene calls are TRBV7-9 and TRBJ2-1, with D tentatively TRBD2 (5 bases). The germline V gene encodes CDR1 SEHNR and CDR2 FQNEAQ (reference sequence). V was trimmed by 2 bases and J by 7 bases, leaving 15 bases between them. This CDR3 is 15 amino acids long. The CDR3 bases are TGTGCCAGCAGCTTATTTGCGGTGGGCGGGAATGAGCAGTTCTTC. Protein sequence: CASSLFAVGGNEQFF. Variable domain in full (rest from reference TRBV7-9 and TRBJ2-1): DTGVSQNPRHKITKRGQNVTFRCDPISEHNRLYWYRQTLGQGPEFLTYFQNEAQLEKSRLLSDRFSAERPKGSFSTLEIQRTEQGDSAMYLCASSLFAVGGNEQFFGPGTRLTVL.

The genes are TRBV6-5 and TRBJ1-1, with D perhaps TRBD1 (6 bases). There are 14 residues in the CDR3. Germline lookup yields CDR1 MNHEY and CDR2 SVGAGI. Trimming stripped 6 bases from V and 1 base from J, with 12 bases between. The DNA of the CDR3 is TGTGCCAGCAGGCTACAGGGTGCGAACACTGAAGCTTTCTTT. This sequence encodes CASRLQGANTEAFF.

V is TRBV15 and J is TRBJ2-4, with D possibly matching TRBD2 (6 bases). V dropped 3 bases and J dropped 3 bases, with 15 bases sitting between them. Per the germline V gene, CDR1 is LNHNV and CDR2 is YYDKDF (reference sequence). The CDR3 is made up of 16 amino acids. This CDR3 reads CATSSVGDWNKNIQYF. CDR3 in DNA: TGTGCCACCAGCAGTGTGGGGGACTGGAACAAAAACATTCAGTACTTC.

The rearrangement uses TRBV9 and TRBJ2-3; TRBD2 agrees at 12 bases. J was trimmed by 4 bases and V by 3 bases; bases with no gene match: 12. The CDR3 is made up of 18 amino acids. Germline CDR1 and CDR2: SGDLS and YYNGEE. In nucleotides, the CDR3 is TGTGCCAGCAGCGCGCCACTAGCGGGAGGTCGCGACGCAGATACGCAGTATTTT. Residues: CASSAPLAGGRDADTQYF.

The rearrangement links TRBV28 to TRBJ2-1; 10 nucleotides match TRBD2. Per germline, CDR1 MDHEN and CDR2 SYDVKM. V was clipped by 4 bases and J by 9 bases; unmatched bases: 9. The CDR3 has 15 residues. CDR3 region: CASSSSGTSEGEQFF. The CDR3 DNA sequence: TGTGCCAGCAGTTCCTCCGGGACTAGCGAAGGTGAGCAGTTCTTC.

The chain joins TRBV5-1 to TRBJ2-2; D perhaps matches TRBD2 (6 bases). CDR1 and CDR2 (germline): SGHRS, YFSETQ. This CDR3 is 15 amino acids long. Trimming took 2 bases from V and 1 from J, leaving 9 bases between them. CDR3 DNA sequence: TGCGCCAGCAGCTTCCCAGCGGGGAACACCGGGGAGCTGTTTTTT. It codes for CASSFPAGNTGELFF.

This chain uses TRBV7-3 with TRBJ1-1, with TRBD1 matching 10 bases. V was pared by 2 bases and J by 4 bases, with 13 bases of the junction left unmatched. The CDR3 runs to 18 residues. Germline V gene sequence: CDR1 SGHTA, CDR2 FQGTGA. CDR3 region: CASSLWVGTGEKSTEAFF. The CDR3 DNA follows: TGTGCCAGCAGCTTATGGGTAGGGACAGGGGAAAAGAGCACTGAAGCTTTCTTT.

This clone was counted between two and nine times. V and J are TRBV18 and TRBJ1-5, with a possible D match to TRBD1 (5 bases). Trimming cost V 3 bases and J 3 bases, with 12 bases left between them. Germline V gene sequence: CDR1 KGHSH, CDR2 LQKENI. The CDR3 runs 15 residues. The CDR3 region is CASSPDQGFNQPQHF. DNA for the CDR3: TGTGCCAGCTCACCTGACCAGGGCTTCAATCAGCCCCAGCATTTT.

V is TRBV28 and J is TRBJ2-7, with no clear D. This CDR3 has 13 residues. V dropped 7 bases and J dropped 0 bases, with 10 bases sitting between them. Germline V gene data show CDR1 as MDHEN and CDR2 as SYDVKM. The CDR3 DNA reads as TGTGCCAGCAAACAAGCTAGCTCCTACGAGCAGTACTTC. Translated, it gives CASKQASSYEQYF.

V gene TRBV30 combines with J gene TRBJ2-1, with a tentative D call TRBD1 (5 bases). Germline V gene sequence: CDR1 GTSNPN, CDR2 SVGIG (reference sequence). The CDR3 covers 12 residues. The V and J ends lost 0 bases and 10 bases respectively, with 10 bases between them. The CDR3 region is CAWSVWGLEQFF. CDR3 DNA sequence: TGTGCCTGGAGTGTGTGGGGCCTGGAGCAGTTCTTC.

The rearrangement uses TRBV5-1 and TRBJ2-7; TRBD2 matches 10 bases. The CDR3 sequence is 16 residues long. Trimming removed 4 bases from V and 7 bases from J; junction bases left unmatched: 14. Per germline, CDR1 SGHRS and CDR2 YFSETQ. CDR3 residues: CASSPAPLAGVGEQYF. The DNA of the CDR3 is TGCGCCAGCAGCCCGGCCCCCCTAGCGGGAGTTGGGGAGCAGTACTTC. The variable domain in full, completed from reference TRBV5-1 and TRBJ2-7, reads KAGVTQTPRYLIKTRGQQVTLSCSPISGHRSVSWYQQTPGQGLQFLFEYFSETQRNKGNFPGRFSGRQFSNSRSEMNVSTLELGDSALYLCASSPAPLAGVGEQYFGPGTRLTVT.

This chain joins TRBV21-1 and TRBJ1-6; TRBD1 is the table's D call, not checked against the DNA. TRBV21-1 is recorded as a pseudogene. The CDR3 spans 15 residues. The CDR3 coding sequence is TGTGCCAGCAGCTCTAAGGGCAGGGTGAGTTCACCCCTCCACTTT. This gives the protein CASSSKGRVSSPLHF.

The chain carries TRBV9 and TRBJ1-2; D unclear. Trimming stripped 0 bases from V and 3 bases from J, with 6 bases between. This CDR3 has 13 residues. Germline values: CDR1 SGDLS, CDR2 YYNGEE. The CDR3 spells CASSVALDYGYTF. CDR3 bases: TGTGCCAGCAGCGTAGCACTGGACTATGGCTACACCTTC.

The chain recombines TRBV7-2 with TRBJ2-1; 13 bases are a match to TRBD2. In germline, CDR1 is SGHTA, CDR2 FQGNSA. The junction had 8 bases not matched to a gene; V was cut back by 5 bases and J by 7 bases. This CDR3 contains 16 residues. In nucleotides, the CDR3 is TGTGCCAGCAGCCAAAAGACTAGCGGGAGGTGGAATGAGCAGTTCTTC. This gives the protein CASSQKTSGRWNEQFF.

This clone showed up just once. The chain is built from TRBV19 and TRBJ1-1, with 8 bases fitting TRBD1. CDR1 is LNHDA and CDR2 is SQIVND in the germline V gene (reference sequence). V was clipped by 5 bases and J by 4 bases; unmatched bases: 6. The CDR3 contains 14 residues. As DNA, the CDR3 is TGTGCCAGTAGTCCGGACAGGGTTATCACTGAAGCTTTCTTT. This codes for CASSPDRVITEAFF. Full variable domain (remainder filled in from reference TRBV19 and TRBJ1-1): DGGITQSPKYLFRKEGQNVTLSCEQNLNHDAMYWYRQDPGQGLRLIYYSQIVNDFQKGDIAEGYSVSREKKESFPLTVTSAQKNPTAFYLCASSPDRVITEAFFGQGTRLTVV.

This rearrangement joins TRBV7-6 to TRBJ2-1; TRBD1 agrees at 11 bases. Germline CDR1 SGHVS, CDR2 FNYEAQ. J was trimmed by 9 bases and V by 1 base; bases with no gene match: 8. The CDR3 runs 16 residues. The CDR3 DNA reads TGTGCCAGCAGCTTAGGGGGACAGGGGGGCCTAGGTGAGCAGTTCTTC. Translated, it gives CASSLGGQGGLGEQFF.

The chain employs TRBV9 and TRBJ2-4, with no clear D. Germline lookup yields CDR1 SGDLS and CDR2 YYNGEE. The CDR3 contains 17 residues. V was pared by 0 bases and J by 3 bases, with 16 bases between. CDR3 in amino acids: CASSVDPLSGVKNIQYF. Written as DNA, the CDR3 is TGTGCCAGCAGCGTAGATCCTCTAAGTGGAGTCAAAAACATTCAGTACTTC.

The chain is built from TRBV28 and TRBJ1-1, with 10 bases fitting TRBD1. Germline V gene data show CDR1 as MDHEN and CDR2 as SYDVKM. This CDR3 region has 15 residues. With V trimmed by 5 bases and J by 4 bases, 7 bases remained unmatched. This CDR3 is CASSPSRTGGTEAFF. In nucleotides, the CDR3 is TGTGCCAGCAGTCCCTCACGGACAGGGGGCACTGAAGCTTTCTTT.

The rearrangement joins TRBV10-2 to TRBJ1-5, with 9 bases fitting TRBD1. This CDR3 has 16 residues. Germline-derived CDR1 and CDR2 are WSHSY and SAAADI. V trimming: 6 bases; J trimming: 1 base; junction bases outside the gene matches: 7. This CDR3 reads CASSPGQGRSNQPQHF. CDR3 bases: TGCGCCAGCAGCCCGGGACAGGGACGCAGCAATCAGCCCCAGCATTTT.

The V and J genes are TRBV24-1 and TRBJ2-1; TRBD2 matches at 8 bases. Unmatched junction bases numbered 6, after V lost 4 bases and J lost 2 bases. The germline V gene encodes CDR1 KGHDR and CDR2 SFDVKD. This CDR3 contains 16 residues. The CDR3 DNA is TGTGCCACCAGTGAGGGAACTAGCGGCCCCTACAATGAGCAGTTCTTC. Translation: CATSEGTSGPYNEQFF.